This is a list of T cell receptor beta chains from one sample in a study of PD-L1 blockade in urothelial cancer. Some clones are missing from TCRdb's copy, which holds only in-frame ones; the method was immunoSEQ multiplex PCR. The sample lists about 56,000 clones, 85% occurring once. The sequenced sample was PBMCs, obtained around atezolizumab (anti-PD-L1) treatment. These receptors originate from a man in his 70s with urothelial cancer. The CDR3 runs from the conserved cysteine through the conserved F or W. A D gene is named only where the DNA matches it firmly.

J gene,V gene,D gene,CDR3 protein,CDR3 DNA
TRBJ2-3,TRBV2,TRBD2,CASKGLAGKDTQYF,TGTGCCAGCAAAGGGCTAGCGGGCAAAGATACGCAGTATTTT
TRBJ1-1,TRBV6-6,TRBD1,CASSYPQGKGTEAFF,TGTGCCAGCAGTTACCCACAGGGGAAGGGCACTGAAGCTTTCTTT
TRBJ2-2,TRBV19,.,CASSQEGRNTGELFF,TGTGCCAGTTCCCAGGAGGGAAGGAACACCGGGGAGCTGTTTTTT
TRBJ1-3,TRBV6-1,TRBD1,CASRVQGVKNTIYF,TGTGCCAGCAGAGTACAGGGGGTAAAAAACACCATATATTTT
TRBJ2-7,TRBV6-5,TRBD1,CASSSGTGVSYEQYF,TGTGCCAGCAGTTCCGGGACAGGGGTTTCCTACGAGCAGTACTTC
TRBJ1-1,TRBV11-1,TRBD1,CASSPQGALTEAFF,TGTGCCAGCAGCCCACAGGGGGCGCTTACTGAAGCTTTCTTT
TRBJ2-7,TRBV13,.,CASASPRRGSSEQYF,TGTGCCAGCGCTTCCCCCCGCCGGGGGTCCTCCGAGCAGTACTTC
TRBJ2-2,TRBV2,TRBD1,CASSVRGRSGELFF,TGTGCCAGCAGTGTCAGGGGGCGATCCGGGGAGCTGTTTTTT
TRBJ2-7,TRBV18,TRBD2,CASSQTSGPSYEQYF,TGTGCCAGCTCACAGACTAGCGGCCCCTCCTACGAGCAGTACTTC
TRBJ2-5,TRBV5-4,TRBD2,CASSLGLAGVLETQYF,TGTGCCAGCAGCCTAGGACTAGCGGGAGTTCTAGAGACCCAGTACTTC